The subject of this entry is one TCR beta chain. Its specificity is not known. The sample originates from a study of cytomegalovirus exposure and HLA in healthy donors. General study points: In an earlier analysis, productive rearrangement rates for most beta V segments clustered near 87% or 30%. A missense DCLRE1C variant was associated with V- and J-gene trimming of TCR beta chains in a later analysis, and an independent cohort replicated the association. Cytomegalovirus status was reportedly diagnosed by the classifier with high sensitivity and specificity.

CDR3 length: 11 residues. V shed 7 bases and J 5 bases; nucleotides not matched to a gene: 5. The germline CDR1 and CDR2 sequences are DFQATT and SNEGSKA (reference sequence). With 60 Vbeta and 13 Jbeta primers, the PCR was carried out. In the original processing: The count from a later analysis was about 80 million unique TCR beta chains, some 9.9 million of them shared. The assay was immunoSEQ multiplex PCR, and TCRdb's table has in-frame clones only and misses some. The DNA gave D and trimming, while V, J and clone size come from that table. The data contain 150,000 to 200,000 clones, 75% of them singletons.

This sequence was found in a man aged 18-30 years in good health and CMV-seropositive. The sequencing input was PBMCs. The rearrangement joins TRBV20-1 to TRBJ2-7; 7 bases fit TRBD2. CDR3 in DNA: TGCAGTGGGCGGGAGTCGGACGAGCAGTACTTC. Encoded protein: CSGRESDEQYF.